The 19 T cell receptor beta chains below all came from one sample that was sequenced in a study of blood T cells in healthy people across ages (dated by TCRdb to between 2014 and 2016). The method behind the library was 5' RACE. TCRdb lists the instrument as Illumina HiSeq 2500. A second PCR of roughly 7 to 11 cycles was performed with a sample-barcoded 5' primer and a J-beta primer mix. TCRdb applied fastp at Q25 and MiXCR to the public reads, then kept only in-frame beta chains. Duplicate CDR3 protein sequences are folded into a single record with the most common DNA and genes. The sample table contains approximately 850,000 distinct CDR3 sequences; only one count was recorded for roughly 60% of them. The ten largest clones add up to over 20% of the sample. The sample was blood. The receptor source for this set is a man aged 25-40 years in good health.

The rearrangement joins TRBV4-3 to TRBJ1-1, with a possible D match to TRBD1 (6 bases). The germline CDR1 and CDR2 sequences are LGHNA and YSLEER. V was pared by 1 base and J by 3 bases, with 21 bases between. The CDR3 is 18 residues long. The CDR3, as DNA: TGCGCCAGCAGCCAAGTAATGTCAGGGGTCGGGGGTGACACTGAAGCTTTCTTT. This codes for CASSQVMSGVGGDTEAFF.

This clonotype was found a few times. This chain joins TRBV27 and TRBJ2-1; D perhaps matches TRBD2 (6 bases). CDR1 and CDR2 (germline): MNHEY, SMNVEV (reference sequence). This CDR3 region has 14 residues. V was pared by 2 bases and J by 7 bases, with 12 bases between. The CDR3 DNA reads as TGTGCCAGCAGTTTAGGCGGGATCGGTAATGAGCAGTTCTTC. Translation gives CASSLGGIGNEQFF.

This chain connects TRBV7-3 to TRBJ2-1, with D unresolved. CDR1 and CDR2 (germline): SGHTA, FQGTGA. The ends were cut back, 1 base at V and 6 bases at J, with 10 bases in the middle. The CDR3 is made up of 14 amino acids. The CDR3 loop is CASSLNPGPNEQFF. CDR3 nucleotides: TGTGCCAGCAGCTTAAACCCCGGGCCCAATGAGCAGTTCTTC.

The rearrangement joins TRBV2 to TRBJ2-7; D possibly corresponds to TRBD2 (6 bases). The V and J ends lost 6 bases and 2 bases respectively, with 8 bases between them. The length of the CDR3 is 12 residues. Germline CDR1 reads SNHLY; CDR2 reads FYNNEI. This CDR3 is CASSRTTYEQYF. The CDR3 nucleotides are TGTGCCAGCAGCCGGACTACCTACGAGCAGTACTTC.

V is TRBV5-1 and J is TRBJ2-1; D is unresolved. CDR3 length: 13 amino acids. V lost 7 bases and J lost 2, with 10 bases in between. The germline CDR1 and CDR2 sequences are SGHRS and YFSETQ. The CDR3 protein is CASGRDTYNEQFF. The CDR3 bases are TGCGCCAGCGGTAGGGATACCTACAATGAGCAGTTCTTC.

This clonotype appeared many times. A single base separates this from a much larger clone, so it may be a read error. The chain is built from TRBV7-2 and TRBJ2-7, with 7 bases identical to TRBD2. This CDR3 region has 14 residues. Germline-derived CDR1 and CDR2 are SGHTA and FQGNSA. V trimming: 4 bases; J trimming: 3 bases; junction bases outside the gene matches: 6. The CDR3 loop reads CASSSVAGVYEQYF. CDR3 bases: TGTGCCAGCAGCTCCGTGGCGGGGGTCTACGAGCAGTACTTC.

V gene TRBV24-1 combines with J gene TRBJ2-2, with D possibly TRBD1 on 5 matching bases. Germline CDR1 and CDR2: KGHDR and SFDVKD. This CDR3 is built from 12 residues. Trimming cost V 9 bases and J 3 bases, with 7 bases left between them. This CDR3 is CATAGYTGELFF. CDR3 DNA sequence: TGTGCCACCGCAGGGTACACCGGGGAGCTGTTTTTT.

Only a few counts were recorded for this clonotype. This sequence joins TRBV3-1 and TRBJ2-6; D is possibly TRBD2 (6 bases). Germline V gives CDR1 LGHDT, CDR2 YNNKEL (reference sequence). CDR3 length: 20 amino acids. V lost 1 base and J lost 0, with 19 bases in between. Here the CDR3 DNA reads TGTGCCAGCAGCCAAGTTCTTTTTGGGACTCTCGGCTCTGGGGCCAACGTCCTGACTTTC. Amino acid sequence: CASSQVLFGTLGSGANVLTF.

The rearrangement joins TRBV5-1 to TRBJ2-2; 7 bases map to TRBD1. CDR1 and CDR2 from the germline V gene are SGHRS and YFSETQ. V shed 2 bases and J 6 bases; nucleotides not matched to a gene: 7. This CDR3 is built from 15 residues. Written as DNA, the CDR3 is TGCGCCAGCAGCTTTGCGACAGGGAAAGCCGGGGAGCTGTTTTTT. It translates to CASSFATGKAGELFF.

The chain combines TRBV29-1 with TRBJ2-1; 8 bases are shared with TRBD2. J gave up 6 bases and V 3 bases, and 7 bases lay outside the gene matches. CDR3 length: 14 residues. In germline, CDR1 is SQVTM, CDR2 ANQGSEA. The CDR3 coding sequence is TGCAGCGTTGATGGACGAGCGGGGGCCAATGAGCAGTTCTTC. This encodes CSVDGRAGANEQFF.

The CDR3 coding sequence is TGTGCCAGCAGTTTCGAGCCAGGGTGGCCCTACGAGCAGTACTTC. It specifies CASSFEPGWPYEQYF. V usage is TRBV12-3 or TRBV12-4 and J usage is TRBJ2-1; D might be TRBD1 (5 bases). Near its end, the DNA agrees better with TRBJ2-7, so the J call may be wrong. The CDR3 runs to 15 residues.

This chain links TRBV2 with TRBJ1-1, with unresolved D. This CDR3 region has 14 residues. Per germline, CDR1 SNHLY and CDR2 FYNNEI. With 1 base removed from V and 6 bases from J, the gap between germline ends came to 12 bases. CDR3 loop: CASSEEEGLSEAFF. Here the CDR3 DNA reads TGTGCCAGCAGTGAAGAGGAGGGCCTCTCTGAAGCTTTCTTT.

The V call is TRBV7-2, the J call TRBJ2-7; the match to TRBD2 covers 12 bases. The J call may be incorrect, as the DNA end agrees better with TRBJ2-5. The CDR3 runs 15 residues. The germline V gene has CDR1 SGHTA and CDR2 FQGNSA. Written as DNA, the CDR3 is TGTGCCAGCAGCCGAGGACTAGCGGGGACAGAGACCCAGTACTTC. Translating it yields CASSRGLAGTETQYF.

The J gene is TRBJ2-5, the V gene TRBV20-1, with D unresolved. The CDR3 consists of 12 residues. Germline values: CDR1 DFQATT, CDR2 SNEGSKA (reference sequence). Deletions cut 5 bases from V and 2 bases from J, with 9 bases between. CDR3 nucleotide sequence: TGCAGTGCTCCCCCCGGGCAAGAGACCCAGTACTTC. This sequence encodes CSAPPGQETQYF.

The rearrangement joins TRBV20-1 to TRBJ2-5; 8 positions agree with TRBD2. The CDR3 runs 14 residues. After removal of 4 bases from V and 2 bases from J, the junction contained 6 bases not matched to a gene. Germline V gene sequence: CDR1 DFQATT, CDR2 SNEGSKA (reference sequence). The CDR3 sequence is CSATRLALQETQYF. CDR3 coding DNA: TGCAGTGCTACCCGACTAGCGCTACAAGAGACCCAGTACTTC.

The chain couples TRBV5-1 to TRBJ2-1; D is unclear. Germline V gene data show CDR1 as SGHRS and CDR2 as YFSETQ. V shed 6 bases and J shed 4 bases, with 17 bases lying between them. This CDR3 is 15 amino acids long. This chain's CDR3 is CASKILPGDYNEQFF. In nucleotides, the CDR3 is TGCGCCAGCAAGATTTTGCCCGGAGATTACAATGAGCAGTTCTTC.

This CDR3 reads CSVDRVLNEQFF. CDR3 nucleotides: TGCAGCGTTGACAGGGTATTAAATGAGCAGTTCTTC. The chain joins TRBV29-1 to TRBJ2-1, with D tentatively TRBD1 (5 bases). Trimming shortened V by 3 bases and J by 7 bases, and 10 bases separated the two germline ends. The CDR3 loop spans 12 amino acids. The germline V gene encodes CDR1 SQVTM and CDR2 ANQGSEA.

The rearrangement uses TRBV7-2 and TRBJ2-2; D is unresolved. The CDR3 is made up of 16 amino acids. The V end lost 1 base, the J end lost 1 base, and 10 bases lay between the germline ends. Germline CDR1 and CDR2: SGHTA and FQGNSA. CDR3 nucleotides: TGTGCCAGCAGCTTAGTGGCCTGGATGAACACCGGGGAGCTGTTTTTT. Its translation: CASSLVAWMNTGELFF.

The CDR3 region is CASSWGDSSGANVLTF. The CDR3 nucleotides read TGTGCCAGCAGCTGGGGGGACAGCTCTGGGGCCAACGTCCTGACTTTC. The chain has TRBV5-6 and TRBJ2-6; TRBD1 is a possible D gene (7 bases). Germline loops: CDR1 SGHDT, CDR2 YYEEEE. Trimming took 3 bases from V and 0 from J, leaving 10 bases between them. CDR3 length equals 16 residues.